This T cell receptor (beta chain) was sequenced for a study of shared clonotypes between healthy human individuals. About the study: Three plates were used per donor for CD4 naive, three for CD4 memory, two for CD8 naive and one for CD8 memory. Study-level findings and limits: As a rule, naive subsets had a larger estimated richness than memory subsets. Clonotype sharing levels among donors were expected to vary with sequencing depth.

At least ten counts were recorded for this clone. What it recognizes is unknown. Generated by immunoSEQ multiplex PCR, the TCRdb table keeps only in-frame clones and is missing some. The table lists about 1 million clones, around 74% of them singletons. The CDR3 is 11 residues long. Germline CDR1 reads KGHSH; CDR2 reads LQKENI. Between the trimmed V and J ends, which lost 6 bases and 3 bases, there was a span of 5 bases. This chain uses TRBV18 with TRBJ2-5; D is undetermined. The specimen was memory CD4+ T cells sorted from blood. The subset here: CD45RA-negative fraction. The sequence was obtained from a man between 18 and 29 years old in good health. CDR3 region: CASSKKETQYF. As DNA, the CDR3 is TGTGCCAGCTCTAAAAAAGAGACCCAGTACTTC.